This T cell receptor beta chain was recorded in a study of blood T cell repertoires in COVID-19. Comments on this clone: This sample includes further DNA sequences coding for the same CDR3.

This CDR3 has 14 amino acids. V was clipped by 0 bases and J by 0 bases, with 6 bases between them. Germline-derived CDR1 and CDR2 are SGHRS and YFSETQ. Assay used: immunoSEQ multiplex PCR; TCRdb lists only in-frame clones, some missing. The sample has some 150,000 clones, 80% to 90% seen once. This clonotype was obtained from a woman in her 70s with COVID-19, enrolled during active disease. The source material was peripheral blood. The chain couples TRBV5-1 to TRBJ1-1; D gene ambiguous. CDR3 region: CASSLVSMNTEAFF. CDR3 in DNA: TGCGCCAGCAGCTTGGTAAGCATGAACACTGAAGCTTTCTTT.